The 16 T cell receptor beta chains presented below share a single source sample, sequenced in a study of control samples from healthy donors and cancer patients. The repertoire was sequenced with immunoSEQ multiplex PCR; TCRdb's copy has only in-frame clones and lacks some. The sample includes about 160,000 clones, around 94% of them seen just once. Material for sequencing was PBMCs. These receptors all come from a man aged 60 to 69 with colorectal cancer.

CDR3 sequence reads: CASSYSGTLLWGYTF. In DNA, the CDR3 is TGTGCCAGCAGTTACTCGGGGACATTGCTTTGGGGCTACACCTTC. This chain links TRBV6-5 with TRBJ1-2; tentatively, D is TRBD1 (6 bases). The CDR3 totals 15 residues. Germline-derived CDR1 and CDR2 are MNHEY and SVGAGI. Trimming stripped 0 bases from V and 8 bases from J, with 16 bases between.

The rearrangement joins TRBV5-4 to TRBJ1-3; D unclear. V was trimmed by 7 bases and J by 0 bases, leaving 11 bases between them. CDR1 SGHNT and CDR2 YYREEE come from the germline V gene (reference sequence). This CDR3 region has 14 residues. The DNA of the CDR3 is TGTGCCAGCTCTAGCCTTAGCTCTGGAAACACCATATATTTT. Translated, it gives CASSSLSSGNTIYF.

The chain carries TRBV30 and TRBJ1-6; possibly TRBD1 for D (6 bases). Germline loops: CDR1 GTSNPN, CDR2 SVGIG (reference sequence). V lost 1 base to trimming and J lost 9 bases, with 10 bases between them. The CDR3 is 13 amino acids. In DNA form, the CDR3 reads TGTGCCTGGAGTGGGGGGCAGAGTTCACCCCTCCACTTT. Amino acid sequence: CAWSGGQSSPLHF.

The genes are TRBV6-5 and TRBJ1-2, with 8 bases matching TRBD1. V dropped 6 bases and J dropped 4; count of bases not matched to a gene: 7. The CDR3 is made up of 14 amino acids. Looked up from germline, CDR1 is MNHEY and CDR2 is SVGAGI. Written as DNA, the CDR3 is TGTGCCAGCAGCCGGACAGGGACCGGCTATGGCTACACCTTC. Encoded protein: CASSRTGTGYGYTF.

This clone appeared a single time. V gene TRBV12-3 or TRBV12-4 combines with J gene TRBJ1-1; D call uncertain. The length of the CDR3 is 12 residues. V shed 1 base and J shed 11 bases, with 11 bases lying between them. The CDR3 DNA reads as TGTGCCAGCAGTTTAGTACGGGGTGGTGCTTTCTTT. It is translated as CASSLVRGGAFF.

The J gene is TRBJ1-5, the V gene TRBV9; maybe TRBD1 (6 bases). The ends were cut back, 4 bases at V and 4 bases at J, with 9 bases in the middle. CDR3 length equals 13 residues. Germline lookup yields CDR1 SGDLS and CDR2 YYNGEE. The CDR3 coding sequence is TGTGCCAGCAGCTCCCAGGGGAATCAGCCCCAGCATTTT. This sequence encodes CASSSQGNQPQHF. Filled out from reference TRBV9 and TRBJ1-5, the complete variable domain reads DSGVTQTPKHLITATGQRVTLRCSPRSGDLSVYWYQQSLDQGLQFLIQYYNGEERAKGNILERFSAQQFPDLHSELNLSSLELGDSALYFCASSSQGNQPQHFGDGTRLSIL.

The chain combines TRBV20-1 with TRBJ2-7; unclear D gene. Germline V gives CDR1 DFQATT, CDR2 SNEGSKA (reference sequence). The CDR3 has 11 residues. V lost 6 bases and J lost 4, with 10 bases in between. In DNA, the CDR3 is TGCAGTGCGAGCAGGAGTTACGAGCAGTACTTC. Protein: CSASRSYEQYF.

The chain has TRBV27 and TRBJ1-5; D perhaps matches TRBD1 (5 bases). V lost 3 bases and J 5 bases, leaving 11 bases between the germline ends. The CDR3 is 14 residues long. The germline V gene encodes CDR1 MNHEY and CDR2 SMNVEV (reference sequence). CDR3 sequence (DNA): TGTGCCAGCAGTTTTGGCCAGGGCCATCAGCCCCAGCATTTT. Protein: CASSFGQGHQPQHF.

The chain couples TRBV6-6 to TRBJ2-7, with 7 bases that match TRBD1. The length of the CDR3 is 18 residues. V was pared by 5 bases and J by 4 bases, with 20 bases of the junction left unmatched. Germline V lookup: CDR1 MNHNY, CDR2 SVGAGI (reference sequence). CDR3 region: CASSLHGQAGSPSYEQYF. The CDR3 DNA follows: TGTGCCAGCAGTCTCCACGGACAGGCTGGAAGTCCCTCTTACGAGCAGTACTTC.

The chain employs TRBV25-1 and TRBJ1-1; D unresolved. The CDR3 is made up of 13 amino acids. Trimming removed 6 bases from V and 1 base from J, with 9 bases in between. Germline V CDR1 and CDR2: MGHDK, SYGVNS. The CDR3 sequence: CASRAYKNTEAFF. CDR3 DNA: TGTGCCAGCAGGGCCTACAAGAACACTGAAGCTTTCTTT.

The chain is built from TRBV24-1 and TRBJ1-2; D not resolved. V lost 3 bases and J lost 2, with 9 bases in between. Germline V lookup: CDR1 KGHDR, CDR2 SFDVKD. The CDR3 sequence is 14 residues long. The CDR3 DNA reads TGTGCCACCAGTGATGGAGCGGTAAACTATGGCTACACCTTC. It is translated as CATSDGAVNYGYTF.

This clone was detected once. The genes are TRBV24-1 and TRBJ1-5; D remains unclear. CDR3 length: 13 residues. Germline V gene data show CDR1 as KGHDR and CDR2 as SFDVKD. Trimming removed 3 bases from V and 4 bases from J, with 6 bases in between. CDR3 DNA sequence: TGTGCCACCAGTGATCGCACGAATCAGCCCCAGCATTTT. Translation: CATSDRTNQPQHF.

The J gene is TRBJ2-2, the V gene TRBV4-2; D is undetermined. Looked up from germline, CDR1 is LGHNA and CDR2 is YNFKEQ. The V gene lost 3 bases and the J gene lost 7 bases, with 12 bases spanning the gap. This CDR3 has 14 residues. CDR3 nucleotides: TGTGCCAGCAGCCAGGGAACCGGCGGCGGGGAGCTGTTTTTT. Translated, it gives CASSQGTGGGELFF.

This clone occurred once. The gene calls are TRBV11-3 and TRBJ2-1; 13 bases align to TRBD2. Germline CDR1 and CDR2: SGHNT and YENEEA. J gave up 5 bases and V 3 bases, and 1 base lay outside the gene matches. The CDR3 has 15 residues. Here the CDR3 reads CASSLGLAGHNEQFF. DNA for the CDR3: TGTGCCAGCAGCTTGGGACTAGCGGGGCACAATGAGCAGTTCTTC.

V usage is TRBV7-9 and J usage is TRBJ1-4; 7 nucleotides agree with TRBD1. This CDR3 is built from 17 residues. Germline V gene data show CDR1 as SEHNR and CDR2 as FQNEAQ (reference sequence). V lost 5 bases to trimming and J lost 7 bases; unmatched junction nucleotides: 16. The CDR3 is CASSPGGATLAGEKLFF. The CDR3 DNA reads as TGTGCCAGCAGCCCAGGGGGGGCCACTCTGGCAGGTGAAAAACTGTTTTTT.

This chain joins TRBV5-1 and TRBJ2-1, with D uncertain. V dropped 4 bases and J dropped 4 bases, with 6 bases sitting between them. This CDR3 comprises 12 residues. Looked up from germline, CDR1 is SGHRS and CDR2 is YFSETQ. The CDR3, as DNA: TGCGCCAGCAGCCAATCTTACAATGAGCAGTTCTTC. Amino acid sequence: CASSQSYNEQFF.